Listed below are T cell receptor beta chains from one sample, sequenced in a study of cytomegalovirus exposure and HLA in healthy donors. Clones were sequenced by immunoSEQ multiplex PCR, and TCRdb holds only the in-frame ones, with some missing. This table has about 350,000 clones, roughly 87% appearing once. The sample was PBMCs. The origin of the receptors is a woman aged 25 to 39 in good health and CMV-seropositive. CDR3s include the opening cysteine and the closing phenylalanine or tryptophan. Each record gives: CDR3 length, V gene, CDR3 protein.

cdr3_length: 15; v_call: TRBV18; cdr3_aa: CASSPLFEGTDTQYF
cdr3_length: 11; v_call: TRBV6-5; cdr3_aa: CASGEGGGYTF
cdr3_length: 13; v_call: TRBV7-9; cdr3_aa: CASSLVGINEQFF
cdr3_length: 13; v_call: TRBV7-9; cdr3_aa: CASSLVVEETQYF
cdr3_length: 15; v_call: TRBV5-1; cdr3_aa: CASSVRGPTNEKLFF
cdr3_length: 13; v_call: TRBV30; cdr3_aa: CAWRMDGLYGYTF
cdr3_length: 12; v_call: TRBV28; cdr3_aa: CASRSGGVEQYF
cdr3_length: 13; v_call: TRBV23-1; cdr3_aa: CAGRLVLLAEAFF
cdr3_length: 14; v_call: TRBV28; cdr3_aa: CASSLTVYTGELFF
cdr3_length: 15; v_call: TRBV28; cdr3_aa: CASSLIRDMPYEQYF
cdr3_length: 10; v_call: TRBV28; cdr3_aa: CASAAVTQYF
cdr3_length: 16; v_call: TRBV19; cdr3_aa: CASSTQGRRPHQPQHF